Below, 15 T cell receptor beta chains from the same sample are listed, as sequenced in a study of Ad26.COV2.S vaccination and SARS-CoV-2 variants. Treatment: over 15 received Ad26.COV2.S at low or high dose, single or two shots; about 5 received placebo; per-sample allocation not given. On day 63 after the first injection, vaccine and placebo recipients gave samples. Assay used: immunoSEQ multiplex PCR; TCRdb lists only in-frame clones, some missing. The table has about 350,000 clones, around 89% seen once; the top ten hold approximately 5%. Here the sequenced sample was peripheral blood, taken in a trial of Ad26.COV2.S vaccine versus placebo. The receptors originated from a person aged 18 to 65 who received the Ad26.COV2.S COVID-19 vaccine or a placebo.

The chain combines TRBV6-2 or TRBV6-3 with TRBJ1-2; 10 bases agree with TRBD1. This CDR3 region has 16 residues. From germline, CDR1 is MNHEY and CDR2 SVGEGT. V shed 5 bases, J shed 11 bases, and the junction held 17 bases outside the gene matches. CDR3 residues: CASSRPTGTGDLGYTF. In nucleotides, the CDR3 is TGTGCCAGCAGTCGCCCGACCGGGACAGGGGATCTTGGGTACACCTTC.

This clone was counted only a few times. The V call is TRBV4-2, the J call TRBJ2-3, with D unresolved. This CDR3 has 13 residues. Trimming stripped 6 bases from V and 0 bases from J, with 7 bases between. The germline V gene encodes CDR1 LGHNA and CDR2 YNFKEQ. The CDR3 loop reads CASSQTSTDTQYF. The DNA of the CDR3 is TGTGCCAGCAGTCAGACTAGCACAGATACGCAGTATTTT.

The chain combines TRBV7-9 with TRBJ2-1; TRBD1 might be the D (5 bases). CDR1 SEHNR and CDR2 FQNEAQ come from the germline V gene (reference sequence). The CDR3 covers 12 residues. With 1 base removed from V and 14 bases from J, the gap between germline ends came to 12 bases. DNA for the CDR3: TGTGCCAGCAGCTTAGATACAGGAAAAAAGTTCTTC. This sequence encodes CASSLDTGKKFF.

Of note for this clone: Other DNA sequences of this sample code for an identical CDR3. This chain connects TRBV28 to TRBJ2-7, with 7 bases fitting TRBD1. The CDR3 has 15 residues. The germline V gene has CDR1 MDHEN and CDR2 SYDVKM. The ends lost 5 bases at V and 2 bases at J; junction bases unmatched: 9. DNA for the CDR3: TGTGCCAGCAGTCCCCGGGACAGCGAAACCTACGAGCAGTACTTC. It yields the protein CASSPRDSETYEQYF.

The chain employs TRBV9 and TRBJ2-1, with a tentative D call TRBD2 (5 bases). CDR3 length: 15 residues. Trimming removed 3 bases at V and 6 bases at J, with 16 bases between. Germline V gene lookup returns CDR1 SGDLS and CDR2 YYNGEE. CDR3 sequence (DNA): TGTGCCAGCAGCGCACAGTCGGCGGGTCCCAATGAGCAGTTCTTC. This translates into CASSAQSAGPNEQFF.

The V gene is TRBV19, the J gene TRBJ2-3, with a tentative D call TRBD2 (5 bases). The V end was cut by 0 bases, the J end by 6 bases, with 7 bases between. Germline lookup yields CDR1 LNHDA and CDR2 SQIVND (reference sequence). The CDR3 has 13 amino acids. CDR3 nucleotide sequence: TGTGCCAGTAGTATAGATTGGACTGATACGCAGTATTTT. As protein: CASSIDWTDTQYF.

This chain joins TRBV7-9 and TRBJ2-7; TRBD1 aligns across 9 bases. The CDR3 is 15 amino acids. Germline V gene lookup returns CDR1 SEHNR and CDR2 FQNEAQ (reference sequence). V gave up 5 bases and J gave up 6 bases; unmatched junction bases: 11. DNA for the CDR3: TGTGCCAGCAGCACGAACAGACAGGGGGTAGGCGAGCAGTACTTC. Its protein is CASSTNRQGVGEQYF.

The chain links TRBV7-2 to TRBJ2-1; D is unresolved. CDR3 size: 13 residues. The germline V gene has CDR1 SGHTA and CDR2 FQGNSA. V was shortened by 3 bases and J by 8 bases, with 11 bases between the two germline ends. The CDR3 DNA sequence: TGTGCCAGCAGCTTGACCCGAAAAGATGAGCAGTTCTTC. Protein: CASSLTRKDEQFF.

The chain has TRBV27 and TRBJ1-5; D perhaps matches TRBD1 (5 bases). There are 19 residues in the CDR3. Per the germline V gene, CDR1 is MNHEY and CDR2 is SMNVEV (reference sequence). The V end lost 5 bases, the J end lost 0 bases, and 23 bases lay between the germline ends. CDR3 sequence: CASSPKSQGSPYSNQPQHF. In nucleotides, the CDR3 is TGTGCCAGCAGTCCTAAGTCGCAGGGTTCCCCTTATAGCAATCAGCCCCAGCATTTT.

This chain uses TRBV19 with TRBJ1-1; a possible D gene is TRBD1 (6 bases). CDR1 is LNHDA, CDR2 SQIVND, per germline (reference sequence). This CDR3 is built from 15 residues. The V end lost 1 base, the J end lost 4 bases, and 13 bases lay between the germline ends. CDR3 coding DNA: TGTGCCAGTAGTATAGCCACGGCGGGGGCCACTGAAGCTTTCTTT. Its translation: CASSIATAGATEAFF. The full variable domain, its missing parts supplied by reference TRBV19 and TRBJ1-1, is DGGITQSPKYLFRKEGQNVTLSCEQNLNHDAMYWYRQDPGQGLRLIYYSQIVNDFQKGDIAEGYSVSREKKESFPLTVTSAQKNPTAFYLCASSIATAGATEAFFGQGTRLTVV.

This rearrangement joins TRBV6-5 to TRBJ2-4; D is unresolved. The CDR3 contains 12 residues. Per germline, CDR1 MNHEY and CDR2 SVGAGI. V lost 10 bases to trimming and J lost 0 bases, with 7 bases between them. CDR3 protein: CATRIAKNIQYF. The CDR3 DNA is TGTGCCACCCGAATAGCCAAAAACATTCAGTACTTC.

CDR3 amino acids: CASRDTEEKLFF. The CDR3 coding sequence is TGCGCCAGCCGGGACACCGAAGAAAAACTGTTTTTT. This chain links TRBV10-2 with TRBJ1-4; maybe TRBD1 (6 bases). V lost 8 bases and J lost 8, with 12 bases in between. CDR1 and CDR2 (germline): WSHSY, SAAADI. The length of the CDR3 is 12 residues.

This clone has only a few counts. The chain links TRBV11-2 to TRBJ2-5; 7 nucleotides agree with TRBD1. This CDR3 contains 16 residues. Germline values: CDR1 SGHAT, CDR2 FQNNGV. V shed 0 bases, J shed 4 bases, and the junction held 8 bases outside the gene matches. The CDR3 spells CASSLERDRVGETQYF. The CDR3 DNA reads TGTGCCAGCAGCTTAGAGCGTGACAGGGTGGGAGAGACCCAGTACTTC.

This chain connects TRBV6-5 to TRBJ2-7; TRBD1 aligns across 8 bases. Germline-derived CDR1 and CDR2 are MNHEY and SVGAGI. J was trimmed by 9 bases and V by 7 bases; bases with no gene match: 8. CDR3 length equals 12 residues. The CDR3 DNA sequence: TGTGCCAGCAAACAGGGGGAGTTCGGGCAGTACTTC. This sequence encodes CASKQGEFGQYF.

The chain is built from TRBV6-1 and TRBJ2-1; TRBD2 matches at 11 bases. The CDR3 loop spans 16 amino acids. V lost 4 bases to trimming and J lost 7 bases; unmatched junction nucleotides: 9. Germline-derived CDR1 and CDR2 are MNHNS and SASEGT. The CDR3 region is CASSANLAGGPNEQFF. The CDR3 coding sequence is TGTGCCAGCAGTGCTAATTTAGCGGGAGGGCCGAATGAGCAGTTCTTC.